The 28 T cell receptor beta chains below were found in one sample sequenced in a study of T cells in Graves' hyperthyroidism and ophthalmopathy. From RNA transcripts, TCR beta CDR3 regions were amplified. The HTBI primer set was used in a first-round RT-PCR of the TCR CDR3. TCRdb independently ran MiXCR on the multiplex PCR reads; one entry per CDR3 protein. The sample contains under 400,000 distinct CDR3 sequences, roughly 14% of which appear only once. Sequencing was performed on blood. The receptors stem from a woman between 18 and 29 years old with Graves' hyperthyroidism that later progressed to Graves' ophthalmopathy.

This clonotype has only a few counts. CDR3 in amino acids: CAWSGELAGLLAKNIQYF. CDR3 sequence (DNA): TGTGCCTGGAGTGGGGAACTAGCGGGTTTACTAGCCAAAAACATTCAGTACTTC. This rearrangement joins TRBV30 to TRBJ2-4; TRBD2 agrees at 9 bases. The CDR3 loop spans 18 amino acids. Germline-derived CDR1 and CDR2 are GTSNPN and SVGIG (reference sequence). The junction had 10 bases not matched to a gene; V was cut back by 1 base and J by 0 bases.

In the case of this clonotype: This could be a read error, since a much larger clone is one nucleotide away. The V and J genes are TRBV7-2 and TRBJ1-6, with 7 bases lining up with TRBD1. CDR3 length: 16 residues. CDR1 and CDR2 from the germline V gene are SGHTA and FQGNSA. CDR3 sequence reads: CASDLTGKSCNSPLHF. In DNA, the CDR3 is TGTGCCTCCGACTTGACAGGGAAATCCTGTAATTCACCCCTCCACTTT.

At least ten counts were recorded for this clonotype. The CDR3 DNA reads TGTGCCAGCAGTTTGCCGGCTAGGGGAGAAAAACTGTTTTTT. Its translation is CASSLPARGEKLFF. This chain uses TRBV28 with TRBJ1-4, with a weak D call TRBD1 (5 bases). The CDR3 contains 14 residues. Per the germline V gene, CDR1 is MDHEN and CDR2 is SYDVKM. V dropped 3 bases and J dropped 8 bases, with 13 bases sitting between them.

This clonotype was counted many times. The rearrangement joins TRBV30 to TRBJ1-5; D remains unclear. Germline V gene lookup returns CDR1 GTSNPN and CDR2 SVGIG (reference sequence). Trimming removed 4 bases at V and 2 bases at J, with 12 bases between. The length of the CDR3 is 14 residues. CDR3 sequence (DNA): TGTGCCTGGAAAAGGCCGGGCGGCAATCAGCCCCAGCATTTT. Translation gives CAWKRPGGNQPQHF.

Many counts were recorded for this clonotype. The chain employs TRBV20-1 and TRBJ1-5, with D uncertain. Germline values: CDR1 DFQATT, CDR2 SNEGSKA (reference sequence). CDR3 size: 12 residues. For the CDR3, the DNA is TGCAGCGTTGGAGTTGGCAATCAGCCCCAGCATTTT. Protein: CSVGVGNQPQHF.

This clonotype was recorded many times. The gene calls are TRBV28 and TRBJ2-6; no clear D gene. Trimming removed 6 bases at V and 1 base at J, with 10 bases between. The CDR3 sequence is 15 residues long. Germline assignment: CDR1 MDHEN and CDR2 SYDVKM. CDR3 protein: CASSLTTSGANVLTF. DNA for the CDR3: TGTGCCAGCAGCCTCACAACTTCTGGGGCCAACGTCCTGACTTTC.

This clonotype was counted at least ten times. The V and J genes are TRBV2 and TRBJ1-6; D gene unclear. Trimming cost V 11 bases and J 5 bases, with 13 bases left between them. The germline V gene encodes CDR1 SNHLY and CDR2 FYNNEI. The CDR3 covers 13 residues. The CDR3 region is CADGRGDNSPLHF. The CDR3, as DNA: TGTGCCGACGGCCGGGGAGATAATTCACCCCTCCACTTT.

There are many counts of this clonotype. The chain joins TRBV30 to TRBJ2-7; 8 nucleotides line up with TRBD2. CDR3 size: 15 residues. Looked up from germline, CDR1 is GTSNPN and CDR2 is SVGIG (reference sequence). V shed 2 bases, J shed 4 bases, and the junction held 10 bases outside the gene matches. In DNA form, the CDR3 reads TGTGCCTGGAGTTGGACCGGGCGGGGGGTTTACGAGCAGTACTTC. The encoded protein is CAWSWTGRGVYEQYF.

The sample holds a few counts of this clonotype. The rearrangement uses TRBV19 and TRBJ2-1; 10 bases fit TRBD2. Germline V gene lookup returns CDR1 LNHDA and CDR2 SQIVND (reference sequence). The J segment lost 2 bases and the V segment lost 5 bases, leaving 18 bases of the junction unmatched. The CDR3 runs to 20 residues. This chain's CDR3 is CASSWRGRGASGSPYNEQFF. In nucleotides, the CDR3 is TGTGCCAGTAGTTGGAGGGGGCGTGGGGCTAGCGGGAGTCCCTACAATGAGCAGTTCTTC.

This clonotype was seen a few times. The chain is built from TRBV7-2 and TRBJ1-6; 7 bases are a match to TRBD1. Trimming cost V 5 bases and J 6 bases; bases outside gene matches: 10. The CDR3 totals 16 residues. Germline V gene sequence: CDR1 SGHTA, CDR2 FQGNSA. The CDR3 region has the DNA TGTGCCAGCAGCCCGGGGGACAGAGTCGGTAATTCACCCCTCCACTTT. It encodes CASSPGDRVGNSPLHF.

This clonotype was picked up many times. The chain links TRBV27 to TRBJ1-2; D remains unclear. V lost 8 bases, J lost 8 bases, and 12 bases lay in between. The V gene's germline CDR1 is MNHEY and CDR2 SMNVEV (reference sequence). This CDR3 has 11 amino acids. CDR3: CASGVLGGYTF. The CDR3 nucleotides read TGTGCCAGCGGGGTTTTAGGAGGCTACACCTTC.

At least ten counts were recorded for this clonotype. The rearrangement uses TRBV6-1 and TRBJ2-7, with TRBD1 matching over 7 bases. Germline assignment: CDR1 MNHNS and CDR2 SASEGT. This CDR3 region has 14 residues. Germline trimming cut 1 base from V and 3 bases from J; bases unmatched to any gene: 3. CDR3 bases: TGTGCCAGCAGTGAAGGGCAGGGGGTCTACGAGCAGTACTTC. It encodes CASSEGQGVYEQYF.

The gene calls are TRBV5-6 and TRBJ1-2; TRBD1 matches at 10 bases. CDR1 and CDR2 (germline): SGHDT, YYEEEE. The CDR3 is 16 residues long. The ends lost 6 bases at V and 5 bases at J; junction bases unmatched: 13. The CDR3, as DNA: TGTGCCAGCACCGCCTTTGGACAGGGGGAAGGGTATGGCTACACCTTC. The encoded protein is CASTAFGQGEGYGYTF.

Notes on this clonotype: A much larger clone differs by one base, so this may be a read error. The chain has TRBV28 and TRBJ1-1; D is undetermined. CDR1 is MDHEN and CDR2 is SYDVKM in the germline V gene. The CDR3 runs to 13 residues. Trimming pared 11 bases from V and 5 bases from J, leaving 18 bases between. CDR3 protein: CAGSVGYSTEAFF. CDR3 DNA: TGTGCCGGCTCGGTCGGTTATAGTACTGAAGCTTTCTTT. Full variable domain (outside the CDR3, taken from reference TRBV28 and TRBJ1-1): DVKVTQSSRYLVKRTGEKVFLECVQDMDHENMFWYRQDPGLGLRLIYFSYDVKMKEKGDIPEGYSVSREKKERFSLILESASTNQTSMYLCAGSVGYSTEAFFGQGTRLTVV.

Comment on this clonotype: At one end, the junction sequence differs from germline, possibly due to a read error. The genes are TRBV7-9 and TRBJ2-7; weak D call: TRBD1 (5 bases). Germline V gives CDR1 SEHNR, CDR2 FQNEAQ (reference sequence). This CDR3 comprises 15 residues. The CDR3 reads CVSSFSRVGTYEQYF. The DNA for the CDR3 is TGTGTCAGCAGCTTTAGCAGGGTTGGAACCTACGAGCAGTACTTC.

This clonotype has ten or more counts. The chain uses TRBV12-3 or TRBV12-4 and TRBJ1-5, with D unresolved. The V and J ends lost 6 bases and 0 bases respectively, with 18 bases between them. This CDR3 spans 17 amino acids. CDR3 in DNA: TGTGCCAGCAGCCCAACATACAGCCTCTATAGCAATCAGCCCCAGCATTTT. Protein: CASSPTYSLYSNQPQHF.

This clonotype was detected many times. This sequence joins TRBV15 and TRBJ2-5; 7 bases map to TRBD2. The CDR3 runs 16 residues. Germline assignment: CDR1 LNHNV and CDR2 YYDKDF (reference sequence). J was trimmed by 5 bases and V by 1 base; bases with no gene match: 10. The CDR3 protein is CATSRVSGERKETQYF. The CDR3, as DNA: TGTGCCACCAGCAGAGTCAGCGGGGAAAGGAAGGAGACCCAGTACTTC.

The CDR3 sequence is CASSQEWGLGGYTF. The CDR3 region has the DNA TGTGCCAGCAGCCAAGAATGGGGGCTCGGGGGCTACACCTTC. The chain couples TRBV14 to TRBJ1-2; D possibly corresponds to TRBD1 (6 bases). The CDR3 spans 14 residues. Germline V gene data show CDR1 as SGHDN and CDR2 as FVKESK. V was shortened by 0 bases and J by 8 bases, with 13 bases between the two germline ends. Based on the CDR3 plus reference TRBV14 and TRBJ1-2, the full variable domain is EAGVTQFPSHSVIEKGQTVTLRCDPISGHDNLYWYRRVMGKEIKFLLHFVKESKQDESGMPNNRFLAERTGGTYSTLKVQPAELEDSGVYFCASSQEWGLGGYTFGSGTRLTVV.

The CDR3 DNA sequence: TGTGCCAGCAGCTTCGGACAGCGGAGCACAGATACGCAGTATTTT. Residues: CASSFGQRSTDTQYF. The genes are TRBV11-2 and TRBJ2-3; D is possibly TRBD1 (6 bases). Germline V gene lookup returns CDR1 SGHAT and CDR2 FQNNGV. The ends were cut back, 3 bases at V and 0 bases at J, with 10 bases in the middle. This CDR3 is built from 15 residues.

Here the CDR3 DNA reads TGTGCCAGCAGTCCTGATTCGGGCCTGTCTGAAAAACTGTTTTTT. Amino acid sequence: CASSPDSGLSEKLFF. The chain employs TRBV6-1 and TRBJ1-4, with unresolved D. Germline values: CDR1 MNHNS, CDR2 SASEGT. Trimming stripped 5 bases from V and 7 bases from J, with 17 bases between. The CDR3 has 15 residues.

This clonotype was recorded a few times. The chain links TRBV7-8 to TRBJ2-3, with 11 bases fitting TRBD2. CDR1 SGHVS and CDR2 FQNEAQ come from the germline V gene. This CDR3 is built from 17 residues. V trimming: 3 bases; J trimming: 1 base; junction bases outside the gene matches: 6. The CDR3 DNA follows: TGTGCCAGCAGCTTTGGGGGACTAGCGGACGGCACAGATACGCAGTATTTT. It specifies CASSFGGLADGTDTQYF.

The table lists this clonotype with a few counts. V is TRBV7-9 and J is TRBJ2-3; unclear D gene. The V end was cut by 2 bases, the J end by 12 bases, with 0 bases between. This CDR3 has 8 residues. CDR1 is SEHNR and CDR2 is FQNEAQ in the germline V gene (reference sequence). This CDR3 is CASSLQYF. The CDR3 DNA is TGTGCCAGCAGCTTACAGTATTTT. Drawing the rest from reference TRBV7-9 and TRBJ2-3, the complete variable domain is DTGVSQNPRHKITKRGQNVTFRCDPISEHNRLYWYRQTLGQGPEFLTYFQNEAQLEKSRLLSDRFSAERPKGSFSTLEIQRTEQGDSAMYLCASSLQYFGPGTRLTVL.

The CDR3 protein is CASSYNGGRTNQPQHF. CDR3 DNA sequence: TGTGCCAGCAGTTACAATGGGGGAAGGACCAATCAGCCCCAGCATTTT. This chain uses TRBV6-5 with TRBJ1-5; D possibly corresponds to TRBD1 (5 bases). The germline V and J ends were trimmed by 2 bases and 3 bases, with 14 bases remaining between them. The CDR3 totals 16 residues. The germline gives CDR1 MNHEY, CDR2 SVGAGI.

This clonotype was seen many times. The V call is TRBV5-1, the J call TRBJ2-5, with D unresolved. V dropped 6 bases and J dropped 2 bases, with 8 bases sitting between them. Germline CDR1 SGHRS, CDR2 YFSETQ. The CDR3 loop spans 12 amino acids. The CDR3 DNA reads as TGCGCCAGCAAGGCAGGACAAGAGACCCAGTACTTC. Amino acid sequence: CASKAGQETQYF.

This clonotype was seen at least ten times. The genes are TRBV3-1 and TRBJ2-1, with 7 nucleotides matching TRBD2. The ends lost 1 base at V and 8 bases at J; junction bases unmatched: 2. The CDR3 is made up of 13 amino acids. Looked up from germline, CDR1 is LGHDT and CDR2 is YNNKEL (reference sequence). In DNA form, the CDR3 reads TGTGCCAGCAGCCAAGTTGGGGGGGATGAGCAGTTCTTC. As protein: CASSQVGGDEQFF.

This chain connects TRBV7-3 to TRBJ2-1; the D gene is possibly TRBD2 (6 bases). CDR3 length: 20 residues. Trimming cost V 5 bases and J 8 bases, with 34 bases left between them. CDR1 and CDR2 from the germline V gene are SGHTA and FQGTGA. CDR3 residues: CASSQTERLARGPSPHEQFF. DNA for the CDR3: TGTGCCAGCAGCCAAACCGAAAGGCTAGCGAGAGGGCCCAGTCCCCATGAGCAGTTCTTC.

The rearrangement uses TRBV10-3 and TRBJ2-5; D possibly uses TRBD1 or TRBD2 (5 bases each). The V end lost 4 bases, the J end lost 4 bases, and 13 bases lay between the germline ends. From germline, CDR1 is ENHRY and CDR2 SYGVKD. The CDR3 runs to 14 residues. CDR3 residues: CAISGLGPGETQYF. CDR3 DNA sequence: TGTGCCATCAGTGGCCTGGGACCGGGAGAGACCCAGTACTTC.

The sample holds a few counts of this clonotype. The V gene is TRBV2, the J gene TRBJ2-7; no definite D call. V shed 7 bases and J shed 5 bases, with 15 bases lying between them. The CDR3 spans 13 residues. CDR1 is SNHLY, CDR2 FYNNEI, per germline. The CDR3 DNA sequence: TGTGCCAGCAACCTGAGGCCAGACCACGAGCAGTACTTC. Its translation: CASNLRPDHEQYF.